This TCR beta chain was identified during a study of cytotoxic CD8 clonotypes in ibrutinib-treated CLL. Broader study findings: Under therapy, public clonotypes either contracted or stayed stable, and they were uncommon. Baseline clonality was higher than in age-matched healthy donors and moved in step with circulating CD8+ T-cell counts.

Clones were sequenced by immunoSEQ multiplex PCR, and TCRdb holds only the in-frame ones, with some missing. This table has about 130,000 clones, 70% to 90% appearing once. About this clone: Its antigen is not known.

Trimming cost V 0 bases and J 4 bases; bases outside gene matches: 11. From germline, CDR1 is SGDLS and CDR2 YYNGEE. CDR3 size: 17 residues. PBMCs were cryopreserved, and approximately 1.8 micrograms of genomic DNA from them went into TCR beta libraries. Sequences were derived from PBMCs, sampled after 24 months of ibrutinib treatment. The source of this sequence is a human donor with chronic lymphocytic leukemia. The J gene is TRBJ1-2, the V gene TRBV9; 8 bases are shared with TRBD1. The DNA of the CDR3 is TGTGCCAGCAGCGTAGGGACAGGGTCAAGCAGGGGCTATGGCTACACCTTC. It encodes CASSVGTGSSRGYGYTF.